Included here is one TCR beta chain sequence, with context. The data stem from a study of blood T cell repertoires in COVID-19. Turning to the study itself: The samples span acute and convalescent COVID-19 from the United States, Italy and Spain.

The study recruited people aged about 18 to 95 years across approximately 24 US areas. Germline V lookup: CDR1 MNHEY, CDR2 SVGAGI. CDR3 size: 13 residues. Deletions cut 5 bases from V and 4 bases from J, with 11 bases between. Authors' methods: Nucleated cell number was recorded as an estimate derived from reference gene primer amplification. Sequencing was performed with immunoSEQ multiplex PCR; in TCRdb, only in-frame clones are kept and a portion is missing. Clonal size and the V and J genes are those of that table, whereas D and trimming came from the DNA. The table lists over 150,000 clones, about four fifths of them singletons.

The sequence derives from a man in his forties or fifties who had recovered from COVID-19. J is TRBJ1-1 and V is TRBV6-5, with D possibly being TRBD1 (5 bases). Material for sequencing was PBMCs or T cells enriched from blood (not recorded which). The CDR3 region is CASSPRQTTEAFF. The CDR3 coding sequence is TGTGCCAGCAGTCCGCGACAGACCACTGAAGCTTTCTTT.